The clone carrying this TCR beta chain was observed a handful of times. The TCR beta CDR3 regions underwent amplification from RNA transcripts. First-round RT-PCR with HTBI primers preceded a second-round multiplex PCR. TCRdb passed the multiplex PCR reads through MiXCR, listing each CDR3 protein once. The data contain more than 40,000 distinct CDR3 sequences, about 50% of them singletons. The data belong to a study of Graves' ophthalmopathy and Graves' hyperthyroidism. The V segment lost 2 bases and the J segment 1 base; nucleotides outside the gene matches: 3. CDR3 size: 16 residues. Germline CDR1 is MGHDK and CDR2 is SYGVNS.

Material: peripheral blood. J is TRBJ2-2 and V is TRBV25-1, with 8 bases fitting TRBD1. This TCR came from an adult man with Graves' ophthalmopathy. The CDR3 loop reads CASSEAGTGNTGELFF. The DNA of the CDR3 is TGTGCCAGCAGTGAAGCCGGGACAGGGAACACCGGGGAGCTGTTTTTT.